These 14 T cell receptor beta chains share one sample of origin, sequenced in a study of T cells after yellow fever vaccination. TCRdb processed the 5' RACE reads anew with MiXCR; each CDR3 protein has one entry. The data contain approximately 600,000 distinct CDR3 sequences, 12% of them singletons. The sample here was PBMCs, taken on the day of the yellow fever booster vaccination. All receptors come from a man aged 25 to 45 who received the YFV17D yellow fever vaccine.

This clonotype was counted a few times. This chain links TRBV3-1 with TRBJ1-1; maybe TRBD1 (6 bases). This CDR3 has 14 residues. Germline loops: CDR1 LGHDT, CDR2 YNNKEL (reference sequence). V was cut by 5 bases and J by 6 bases, with 16 bases left in between. Written as DNA, the CDR3 is TGTGCCAGCAGCTTACACAGGGATGGAGCTGAAGCTTTCTTT. Protein product: CASSLHRDGAEAFF.

The chain is built from TRBV7-3 and TRBJ2-7; 7 bases fit TRBD1. Germline values: CDR1 SGHTA, CDR2 FQGTGA. The V segment lost 2 bases and the J segment 3 bases; nucleotides outside the gene matches: 7. There are 15 residues in the CDR3. The CDR3 DNA sequence: TGTGCCAGCAGCTTACGGGACAGCCTTTACTACGAGCAGTACTTC. Translated, it gives CASSLRDSLYYEQYF.

Only a few counts were recorded for this clonotype. This chain links TRBV6-5 with TRBJ2-7, with D possibly TRBD2 on 6 matching bases. This CDR3 region has 15 residues. Per the germline V gene, CDR1 is MNHEY and CDR2 is SVGAGI. V shed 0 bases and J shed 3 bases, with 12 bases lying between them. DNA of the CDR3: TGTGCCAGCAGTTACTCGCCCGGACTAATCTACGAGCAGTACTTC. It specifies CASSYSPGLIYEQYF.

This clonotype was found a few times. V gene TRBV27 combines with J gene TRBJ2-2, with a tentative D call TRBD2 (6 bases). The CDR3 runs 13 residues. Germline V gives CDR1 MNHEY, CDR2 SMNVEV (reference sequence). The V gene lost 2 bases and the J gene lost 7 bases, with 8 bases spanning the gap. The CDR3 coding sequence is TGTGCCAGCAGTTTAGCGGGGATCGGGGAGCTGTTTTTT. This translates into CASSLAGIGELFF.

The chain couples TRBV5-1 to TRBJ1-5; tentative D call: TRBD1 (6 bases). This CDR3 comprises 14 residues. The V end lost 0 bases, the J end lost 7 bases, and 11 bases lay between the germline ends. Germline V gene data show CDR1 as SGHRS and CDR2 as YFSETQ. The chain's CDR3 is CASSLEQGQQPQHF. For the CDR3, the DNA is TGCGCCAGCAGCTTGGAACAGGGTCAACAGCCCCAGCATTTT.

This clonotype showed up many times. V and J are TRBV10-3 and TRBJ2-7, with D uncertain. Germline CDR1 reads ENHRY; CDR2 reads SYGVKD. The CDR3 has 12 residues. V was trimmed by 0 bases and J by 7 bases, leaving 7 bases between them. The CDR3 DNA reads TGTGCCATCAGTGAGTCGCATGTGGAGCAGTACTTC. Protein: CAISESHVEQYF.

In this sample, this clonotype turned up a few times. The genes are TRBV5-6 and TRBJ2-1, with TRBD1 as a possible D gene (6 bases). The CDR3 extends over 15 amino acids. Germline V gene data show CDR1 as SGHDT and CDR2 as YYEEEE. Trimming took 4 bases from V and 4 from J, leaving 15 bases between them. The CDR3 DNA reads TGTGCCAGCAGCACCTTTGGGGGCCAATACAATGAGCAGTTCTTC. Translation gives CASSTFGGQYNEQFF.

The chain is built from TRBV7-9 and TRBJ2-7; possibly TRBD1 for D (5 bases). CDR1 is SEHNR, CDR2 FQNEAQ, per germline (reference sequence). V shed 1 base and J shed 5 bases, with 9 bases lying between them. The CDR3 has 13 residues. Written as DNA, the CDR3 is TGTGCCAGCAGCTTAGGGGGCGGCCACGAGCAGTACTTC. Translation: CASSLGGGHEQYF.

This clonotype came up a few times. This chain links TRBV27 with TRBJ2-1; TRBD2 matches at 11 bases. The ends lost 7 bases at V and 4 bases at J; junction bases unmatched: 6. CDR3 size: 15 residues. Germline loops: CDR1 MNHEY, CDR2 SMNVEV (reference sequence). CDR3 amino acids: CASTTGTSGYNEQFF. The CDR3, as DNA: TGTGCCAGCACCACCGGGACTAGCGGTTACAATGAGCAGTTCTTC.

This clonotype showed up just a few times. V and J are TRBV4-3 and TRBJ2-1, with D uncertain. This CDR3 contains 14 residues. With 1 base removed from V and 6 bases from J, the gap between germline ends came to 10 bases. The germline CDR1 and CDR2 sequences are LGHNA and YSLEER. The CDR3 coding sequence is TGCGCCAGCAGCCAAGGCCTGACTGCCAATGAGCAGTTCTTC. As protein: CASSQGLTANEQFF.

The chain employs TRBV20-1 and TRBJ2-7; TRBD2 is a possible D gene (5 bases). Between the trimmed V and J ends, which lost 6 bases and 4 bases, there was a span of 16 bases. Looked up from germline, CDR1 is DFQATT and CDR2 is SNEGSKA (reference sequence). The CDR3 is 13 amino acids. The CDR3 region is CSASYGMGYEQYF. The DNA for the CDR3 is TGCAGTGCCTCTTACGGGATGGGTTACGAGCAGTACTTC.

A word on this clonotype: A junction end diverges from the germline sequence, so it may reflect a read error. V usage is TRBV5-1 and J usage is TRBJ2-5; maybe TRBD1 (5 bases). This CDR3 is 15 amino acids long. Germline V gene sequence: CDR1 SGHRS, CDR2 YFSETQ. The CDR3 is CASSLEPSTLPQGDF. The CDR3 nucleotides read TGCGCCAGCAGCTTGGAACCGTCAACGCTACCCCAGGGTGACTTC. Looking up the rest from reference TRBV5-1 and TRBJ2-5 gives the full variable domain: KAGVTQTPRYLIKTRGQQVTLSCSPISGHRSVSWYQQTPGQGLQFLFEYFSETQRNKGNFPGRFSGRQFSNSRSEMNVSTLELGDSALYLCASSLEPSTLPQGDFGPGTRLLVL.

This clonotype was detected only a few times. The chain links TRBV20-1 to TRBJ2-5; D gene unclear. Deletions cut 8 bases from V and 8 bases from J, with 18 bases between. This CDR3 comprises 12 residues. Germline V CDR1 and CDR2: DFQATT, SNEGSKA (reference sequence). The CDR3 here is CSPLTRSETQYF. Here the CDR3 DNA reads TGCAGTCCCCTAACACGGAGTGAAACCCAGTACTTC.

The chain's CDR3 is CASSSGSVTDTQYF. CDR3 sequence (DNA): TGTGCCAGTAGTAGCGGGAGTGTCACAGATACGCAGTATTTT. The V call is TRBV19, the J call TRBJ2-3, with 7 positions matching TRBD2. CDR1 LNHDA and CDR2 SQIVND come from the germline V gene (reference sequence). The V gene end was trimmed by 4 bases and the J gene end by 2 bases; junction bases not matched to a gene: 3. This CDR3 has 14 amino acids.